The 8 T cell receptor beta chains below come from one sample, sequenced in a study of cytomegalovirus exposure and HLA in healthy donors. Use of 60 Vbeta and 13 Jbeta primers characterized the PCR. The table came from immunoSEQ multiplex PCR; TCRdb's copy has only in-frame clones and leaves some out. The table has some 150,000 clones, almost 80% seen once; the top ten hold roughly 6.7%. The sample consisted of PBMCs. The receptors were gathered from a woman aged 40 to 49 in good health and CMV-seropositive.

The chain recombines TRBV18 with TRBJ1-4, with 7 bases identical to TRBD1. The germline gives CDR1 KGHSH, CDR2 LQKENI. The ends lost 2 bases at V and 8 bases at J; junction bases unmatched: 8. The CDR3 consists of 15 residues. The CDR3 region is CASSPRGGTVEKLFF. DNA for the CDR3: TGTGCCAGCTCACCAAGAGGGGGGACAGTCGAAAAACTGTTTTTT.

The gene calls are TRBV18 and TRBJ2-1, with 11 bases that match TRBD2. CDR1 is KGHSH, CDR2 LQKENI, per germline. Losses at the gene ends were 2 bases for V and 3 bases for J; bases not matched to a gene: 9. The CDR3 runs to 18 residues. The CDR3 reads CASSPTWGSGGDYNEQFF. The CDR3 coding sequence is TGTGCCAGCTCACCAACCTGGGGTAGCGGGGGGGACTACAATGAGCAGTTCTTC.

The CDR3 loop is CASSKRTSVTYNEQFF. The DNA for the CDR3 is TGTGCCAGCAGCAAAAGGACTAGCGTTACCTACAATGAGCAGTTCTTC. The V call is TRBV21-1, the J call TRBJ2-1; TRBD2, the D gene given by the table, was not confirmed from the DNA. TRBV21-1 is shown as a pseudogene. The CDR3 is 16 residues long.

The rearrangement links TRBV10-3 to TRBJ1-6; no clear D gene. The germline V gene has CDR1 ENHRY and CDR2 SYGVKD. The CDR3 spans 14 residues. Trimming removed 3 bases at V and 11 bases at J, with 14 bases between. The chain's CDR3 is CAISESRLVTPLHF. The CDR3 nucleotides are TGTGCCATCAGTGAATCACGGTTGGTGACACCCCTCCACTTT.

This chain uses TRBV6-5 with TRBJ1-2; 7 nucleotides match TRBD1. J lost 4 bases, V lost 5 bases, and 4 bases had no gene match. Germline V gives CDR1 MNHEY, CDR2 SVGAGI. There are 13 residues in the CDR3. The CDR3 protein is CASSKTGLYGYTF. The CDR3 coding sequence is TGTGCCAGCAGTAAGACAGGGCTCTATGGCTACACCTTC.

The chain carries TRBV6-4 and TRBJ2-7; D perhaps matches TRBD1 (6 bases). This CDR3 is built from 14 residues. CDR1 MRHNA and CDR2 SNTAGT come from the germline V gene. The V and J ends lost 6 bases and 6 bases respectively, with 18 bases between them. The CDR3 reads CASRPGVRGSEQYF. The CDR3 DNA sequence: TGTGCCAGCAGGCCCGGGGTCAGGGGCTCCGAGCAGTACTTC.

The table lists this clone with a few counts. The chain combines TRBV19 with TRBJ1-1; D call uncertain. The germline CDR1 and CDR2 sequences are LNHDA and SQIVND (reference sequence). This CDR3 has 11 amino acids. Trimming removed 8 bases from V and 10 bases from J, with 14 bases in between. The CDR3: CASAAGGGAFF. Here the CDR3 DNA reads TGTGCCAGTGCGGCGGGTGGAGGAGCTTTCTTT.

In this sample, this clone turned up once. The rearrangement joins TRBV5-4 to TRBJ1-2, with TRBD1 identical over 10 bases. Trimming cost V 5 bases and J 5 bases; bases outside gene matches: 9. The CDR3 is made up of 15 amino acids. Germline CDR1 and CDR2: SGHNT and YYREEE (reference sequence). The CDR3 loop reads CASRNSGTGAYGYTF. For the CDR3, the DNA is TGTGCCAGCAGAAATTCCGGGACAGGGGCATATGGCTACACCTTC. Full variable domain (outside the CDR3, taken from reference TRBV5-4 and TRBJ1-2): ETGVTQSPTHLIKTRGQQVTLRCSSQSGHNTVSWYQQALGQGPQFIFQYYREEENGRGNFPPRFSGLQFPNYSSELNVNALELDDSALYLCASRNSGTGAYGYTFGSGTRLTVV.